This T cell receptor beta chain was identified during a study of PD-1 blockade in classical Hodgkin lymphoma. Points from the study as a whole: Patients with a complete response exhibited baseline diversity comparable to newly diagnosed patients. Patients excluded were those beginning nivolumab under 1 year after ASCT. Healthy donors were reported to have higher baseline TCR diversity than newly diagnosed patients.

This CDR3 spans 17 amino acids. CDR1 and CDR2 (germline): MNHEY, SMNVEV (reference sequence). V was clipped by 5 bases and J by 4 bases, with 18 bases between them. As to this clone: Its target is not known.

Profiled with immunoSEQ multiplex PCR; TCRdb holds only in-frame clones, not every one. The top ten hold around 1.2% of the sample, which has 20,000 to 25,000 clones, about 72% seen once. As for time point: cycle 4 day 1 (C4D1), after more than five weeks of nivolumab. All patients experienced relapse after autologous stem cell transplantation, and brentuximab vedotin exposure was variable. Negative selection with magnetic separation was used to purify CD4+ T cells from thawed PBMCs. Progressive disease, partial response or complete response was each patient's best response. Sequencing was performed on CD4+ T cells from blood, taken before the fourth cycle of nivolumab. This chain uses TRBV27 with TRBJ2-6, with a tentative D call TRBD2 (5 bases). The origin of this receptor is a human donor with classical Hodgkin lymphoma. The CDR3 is CASSPPPPGTGANVLTF. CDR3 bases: TGTGCCAGCAGTCCACCCCCCCCGGGAACCGGGGCCAACGTCCTGACTTTC.